This TCR beta chain was observed in a study of PD-1 blockade in classical Hodgkin lymphoma. Sequencing was performed with immunoSEQ multiplex PCR; in TCRdb, only in-frame clones are kept and a portion is missing. Among roughly 100,000 clones listed, 90% to 95% were seen once. As to time point: cycle 4 day 1 (C4D1), after six to seven weeks of nivolumab. Brentuximab vedotin exposure varied, and every patient relapsed after autologous stem cell transplantation. Comments on this clone: Its antigen is not identified.

Regarding the study as a whole: CD4+ TCR diversity climbed significantly by C4D1, unlike CD8+ TCR diversity. Nivolumab initiation under 1 year post-ASCT meant exclusion. Prior therapy or disease activity may underlie the repertoire differences, whose causes remain undefined. Newly diagnosed patients had baseline TCR diversity that was reportedly lower than that of healthy donors.

This CDR3 spans 14 amino acids. Trimming left V 0 bases short and J 10 bases short, with 13 bases between. Germline V gene sequence: CDR1 MNHNY, CDR2 SVGAGI (reference sequence). This TCR was recovered from a human donor with classical Hodgkin lymphoma. Sequenced here: peripheral blood mononuclear cells (PBMCs), sampled before the fourth cycle of nivolumab. The gene calls are TRBV6-6 and TRBJ2-1; D gene unclear. The CDR3 DNA reads as TGTGCCAGCAGTTACTCGAGGATGAGTAACGAGCAGTTCTTC. Its protein is CASSYSRMSNEQFF.